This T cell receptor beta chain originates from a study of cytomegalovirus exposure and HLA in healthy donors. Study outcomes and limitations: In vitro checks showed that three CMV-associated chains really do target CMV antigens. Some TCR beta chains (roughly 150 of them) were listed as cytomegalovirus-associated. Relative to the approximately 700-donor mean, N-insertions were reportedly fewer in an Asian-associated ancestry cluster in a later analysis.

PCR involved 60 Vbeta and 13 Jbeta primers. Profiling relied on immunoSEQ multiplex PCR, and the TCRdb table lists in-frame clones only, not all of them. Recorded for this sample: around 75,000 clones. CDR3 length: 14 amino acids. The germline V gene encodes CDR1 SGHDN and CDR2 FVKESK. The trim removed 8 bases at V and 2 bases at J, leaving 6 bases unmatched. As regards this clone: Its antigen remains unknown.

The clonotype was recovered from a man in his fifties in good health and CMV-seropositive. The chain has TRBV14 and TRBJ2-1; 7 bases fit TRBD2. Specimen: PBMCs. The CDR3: CASSLAEAYNEQFF. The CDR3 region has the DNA TGTGCCAGCTCTCTAGCGGAGGCCTACAATGAGCAGTTCTTC.